These 18 T cell receptor beta chains were all obtained from the same sample, sequenced in a study of CD8 T cells in Susac syndrome. The RNA input was roughly 0.5 to 1 ug, and it was reverse transcribed with random hexamers. TCRdb recomputed calls from the immunoSEQ multiplex PCR reads with MiXCR, one row per CDR3 protein. The sample shows roughly 150,000 distinct CDR3 sequences, nearly 97% of them seen only once. Sequencing was carried out using CD8+ T cells from PBMCs. The origin of the receptors is a human donor with multiple sclerosis.

V is TRBV10-3 and J is TRBJ2-5; 11 bases map to TRBD2. Germline trimming cut 6 bases from V and 3 bases from J; bases unmatched to any gene: 6. The CDR3 is 15 amino acids. Germline CDR1 reads ENHRY; CDR2 reads SYGVKD. The CDR3 here is CAISTSGGEEETQYF. CDR3 nucleotides: TGTGCCATCAGCACTAGCGGGGGAGAGGAAGAGACCCAGTACTTC.

The chain employs TRBV5-4 and TRBJ1-3, with a weak D call TRBD1 (5 bases). CDR1 is SGHNT and CDR2 is YYREEE in the germline V gene (reference sequence). Trimming removed 8 bases from V and 3 bases from J, with 9 bases in between. The CDR3 has 12 amino acids. CDR3: CARGDGGNTIYF. The CDR3, as DNA: TGTGCCAGAGGGGATGGTGGAAACACCATATATTTT.

This chain joins TRBV7-2 and TRBJ1-2; 10 bases match TRBD1. The junction had 7 bases not matched to a gene; V was cut back by 4 bases and J by 5 bases. Germline V gene data show CDR1 as SGHTA and CDR2 as FQGNSA. The CDR3 consists of 15 residues. CDR3 coding DNA: TGTGCCAGCAGCTCATATGGGGGACAGGGGTATGGCTACACCTTC. It specifies CASSSYGGQGYGYTF.

This clonotype was seen just once. V and J are TRBV21-1 and TRBJ2-1; the table gives TRBD1 as D, unverified against the DNA. TRBV21-1 constitutes a pseudogene. The CDR3 is 15 amino acids. The CDR3 bases are TGTGCCAGCAGCAAAGACAGGGAAATTCACAATGAGCAGTTCTTC. Its translation: CASSKDREIHNEQFF.

The J gene is TRBJ2-5, the V gene TRBV6-5; D is unclear. Germline V gives CDR1 MNHEY, CDR2 SVGAGI. The V end was cut by 6 bases, the J end by 4 bases, with 6 bases between. The CDR3 loop spans 11 amino acids. Here the CDR3 reads CASRVGETQYF. CDR3 DNA sequence: TGTGCCAGCAGGGTGGGAGAGACCCAGTACTTC.

V and J are TRBV5-4 and TRBJ2-1; 8 bases are a match to TRBD2. There are 15 residues in the CDR3. CDR1 is SGHNT and CDR2 is YYREEE in the germline V gene (reference sequence). V lost 7 bases to trimming and J lost 8 bases; unmatched junction nucleotides: 14. The CDR3 protein is CASRPRGDRVDEQFF. CDR3 nucleotide sequence: TGTGCCAGCCGCCCGCGGGGGGATAGGGTCGATGAGCAGTTCTTC.

This chain's CDR3 is CASSYESRRETQYF. CDR3 in DNA: TGTGCCAGCAGTTACGAATCTCGGAGGGAGACCCAGTACTTC. This chain links TRBV6-5 with TRBJ2-5, with a weak D call TRBD2 (5 bases). Germline V lookup: CDR1 MNHEY, CDR2 SVGAGI. V gave up 2 bases and J gave up 5 bases, with 12 bases separating them. The CDR3 spans 14 residues.

V and J are TRBV3-1 and TRBJ2-1; D might be TRBD2 (5 bases). Per the germline V gene, CDR1 is LGHDT and CDR2 is YNNKEL (reference sequence). CDR3 length: 11 residues. V dropped 5 bases and J dropped 9 bases, with 8 bases sitting between them. CDR3 coding DNA: TGTGCCAGCAGCTATGGAGGTGAGCAGTTCTTC. It is translated as CASSYGGEQFF.

The chain combines TRBV30 with TRBJ1-1; no definite D call. The germline V gene has CDR1 GTSNPN and CDR2 SVGIG (reference sequence). The CDR3 runs to 12 residues. CDR3 sequence (DNA): TGTGTATGGGGAGAGACCCACTACGAAGCTTTCTTT. This sequence encodes CVWGETHYEAFF.

This chain uses TRBV9 with TRBJ1-1, with unresolved D. The CDR3 consists of 13 residues. Germline CDR1 is SGDLS and CDR2 is YYNGEE. Trimming took off 0 bases at V and 1 base at J, with 4 bases between the two ends. The CDR3 region is CASSVESNTEAFF. DNA for the CDR3: TGTGCCAGCAGCGTAGAGTCGAACACTGAAGCTTTCTTT.

This chain uses TRBV15 with TRBJ2-1; no firm D call. V was pared by 4 bases and J by 7 bases, with 14 bases between. CDR1 is LNHNV, CDR2 YYDKDF, per germline (reference sequence). The CDR3 has 14 residues. This CDR3 is CATSKAASVNEQFF. In nucleotides, the CDR3 is TGTGCCACCAGCAAGGCGGCTTCCGTGAATGAGCAGTTCTTC.

The chain employs TRBV4-1 and TRBJ2-3; 9 bases agree with TRBD1. Germline V gene lookup returns CDR1 MGHRA and CDR2 YSYEKL. The CDR3 contains 17 residues. Losses at the gene ends were 3 bases for V and 2 bases for J; bases not matched to a gene: 9. CDR3 in amino acids: CASSQRHYRGPTDTQYF. The CDR3 DNA sequence: TGCGCCAGCAGCCAGAGGCACTACAGGGGGCCCACAGATACGCAGTATTTT.

J is TRBJ1-1 and V is TRBV27; D is uncertain. The CDR3 has 14 residues. V was shortened by 2 bases and J by 0 bases, with 7 bases between the two germline ends. Germline loops: CDR1 MNHEY, CDR2 SMNVEV (reference sequence). The CDR3 coding sequence is TGTGCCAGCAGTTTAGGGGTCCTGAACACTGAAGCTTTCTTT. As protein: CASSLGVLNTEAFF.

The rearrangement uses TRBV6-5 and TRBJ1-1; D is unclear. Germline V CDR1 and CDR2: MNHEY, SVGAGI. The length of the CDR3 is 16 residues. V dropped 0 bases and J dropped 0 bases, with 11 bases sitting between them. CDR3 sequence (DNA): TGTGCCAGCAGTTACTCGCCAGGCTGGTTGAACACTGAAGCTTTCTTT. It encodes CASSYSPGWLNTEAFF.

The chain employs TRBV3-1 and TRBJ2-2; no definite D call. Germline assignment: CDR1 LGHDT and CDR2 YNNKEL (reference sequence). The length of the CDR3 is 16 residues. Trimming pared 0 bases from V and 2 bases from J, leaving 10 bases between. CDR3 loop: CASSQDLAQNTGELFF. The DNA of the CDR3 is TGTGCCAGCAGCCAAGATTTGGCCCAAAACACCGGGGAGCTGTTTTTT.

This clonotype was observed a single time. V gene TRBV19 combines with J gene TRBJ2-3; D unresolved. This CDR3 has 15 amino acids. V gave up 3 bases and J gave up 1 base, with 11 bases separating them. The V gene's germline CDR1 is LNHDA and CDR2 SQIVND (reference sequence). DNA of the CDR3: TGTGCCAGTAGTATGAGTGGGGTTGGCACAGATACGCAGTATTTT. Protein: CASSMSGVGTDTQYF.

The gene calls are TRBV7-9 and TRBJ2-1; 16 bases fit TRBD2. J lost 9 bases, V lost 2 bases, and 7 bases had no gene match. The CDR3 has 17 amino acids. CDR1 is SEHNR and CDR2 is FQNEAQ in the germline V gene (reference sequence). The CDR3 region is CASSLMGLAGGPGEQFF. In DNA, the CDR3 is TGTGCCAGCAGCTTAATGGGACTAGCGGGGGGGCCCGGTGAGCAGTTCTTC.

The rearrangement uses TRBV14 and TRBJ2-1; 10 bases align to TRBD2. V gave up 4 bases and J gave up 6 bases; unmatched junction bases: 3. The CDR3 consists of 14 residues. From germline, CDR1 is SGHDN and CDR2 FVKESK. CDR3 sequence reads: CASSRSGGSNEQFF. CDR3 DNA: TGTGCCAGCAGCCGTAGCGGGGGGTCCAATGAGCAGTTCTTC.